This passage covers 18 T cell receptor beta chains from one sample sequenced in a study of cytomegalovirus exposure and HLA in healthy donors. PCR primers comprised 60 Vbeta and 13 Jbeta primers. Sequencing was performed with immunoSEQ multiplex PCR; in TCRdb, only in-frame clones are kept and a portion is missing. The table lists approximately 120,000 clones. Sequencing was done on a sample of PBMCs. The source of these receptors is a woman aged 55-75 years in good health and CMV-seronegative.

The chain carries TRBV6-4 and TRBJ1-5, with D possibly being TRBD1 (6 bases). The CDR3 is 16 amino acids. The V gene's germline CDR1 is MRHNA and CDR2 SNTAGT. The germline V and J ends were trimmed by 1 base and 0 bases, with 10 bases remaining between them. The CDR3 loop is CASSDLGADSNQPQHF. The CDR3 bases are TGTGCCAGCAGTGACTTGGGGGCTGATAGCAATCAGCCCCAGCATTTT.

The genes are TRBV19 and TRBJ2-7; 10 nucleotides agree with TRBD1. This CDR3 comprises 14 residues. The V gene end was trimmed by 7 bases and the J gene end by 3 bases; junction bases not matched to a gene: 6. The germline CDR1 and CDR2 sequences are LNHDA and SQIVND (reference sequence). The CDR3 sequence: CASNPGQGNYEQYF. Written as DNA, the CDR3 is TGTGCCAGTAACCCGGGACAGGGGAACTACGAGCAGTACTTC. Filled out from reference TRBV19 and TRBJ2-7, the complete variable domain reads DGGITQSPKYLFRKEGQNVTLSCEQNLNHDAMYWYRQDPGQGLRLIYYSQIVNDFQKGDIAEGYSVSREKKESFPLTVTSAQKNPTAFYLCASNPGQGNYEQYFGPGTRLTVT.

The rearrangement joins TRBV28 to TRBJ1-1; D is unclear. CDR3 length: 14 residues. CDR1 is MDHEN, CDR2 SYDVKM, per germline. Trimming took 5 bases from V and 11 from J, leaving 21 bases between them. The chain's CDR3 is CASSPPSTASWAFF. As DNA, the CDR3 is TGTGCCAGCAGTCCTCCCTCAACAGCCTCCTGGGCTTTCTTT.

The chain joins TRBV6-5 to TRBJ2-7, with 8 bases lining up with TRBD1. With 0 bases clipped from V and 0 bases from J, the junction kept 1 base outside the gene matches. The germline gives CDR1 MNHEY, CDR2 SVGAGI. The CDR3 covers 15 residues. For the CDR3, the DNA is TGTGCCAGCAGTTACTCCGGGACAGGCTCCTACGAGCAGTACTTC. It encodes CASSYSGTGSYEQYF.

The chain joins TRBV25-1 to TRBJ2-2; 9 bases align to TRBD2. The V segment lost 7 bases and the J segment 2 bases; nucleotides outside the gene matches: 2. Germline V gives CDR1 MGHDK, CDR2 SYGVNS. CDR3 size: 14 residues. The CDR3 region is CASTSGINTGELFF. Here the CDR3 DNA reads TGTGCCAGCACTAGCGGGATAAACACCGGGGAGCTGTTTTTT.

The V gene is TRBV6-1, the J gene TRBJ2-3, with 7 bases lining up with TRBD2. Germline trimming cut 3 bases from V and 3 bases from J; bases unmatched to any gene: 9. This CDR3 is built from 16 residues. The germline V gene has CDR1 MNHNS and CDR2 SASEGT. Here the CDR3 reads CASSDVPGGSTDTQYF. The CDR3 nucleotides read TGTGCCAGCAGTGACGTCCCGGGCGGGAGTACAGATACGCAGTATTTT.

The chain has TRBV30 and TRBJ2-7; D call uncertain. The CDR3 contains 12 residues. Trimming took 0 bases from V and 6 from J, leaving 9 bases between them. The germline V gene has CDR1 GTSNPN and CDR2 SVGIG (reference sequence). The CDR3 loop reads CAWSVDASEQYF. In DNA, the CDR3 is TGTGCCTGGAGTGTAGATGCGTCCGAGCAGTACTTC.

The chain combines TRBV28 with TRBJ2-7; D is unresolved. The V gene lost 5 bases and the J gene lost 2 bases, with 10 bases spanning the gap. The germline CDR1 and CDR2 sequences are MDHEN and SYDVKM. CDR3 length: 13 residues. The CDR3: CASSLPQTYEQYF. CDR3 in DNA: TGTGCCAGCAGTCTCCCCCAGACCTACGAGCAGTACTTC.

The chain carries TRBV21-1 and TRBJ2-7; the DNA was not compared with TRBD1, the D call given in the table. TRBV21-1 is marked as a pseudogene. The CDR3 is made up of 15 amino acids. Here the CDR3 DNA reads TGTGCCAGCATCTATCGACAGGGGGACTCCTACGAGCAGTACTTC. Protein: CASIYRQGDSYEQYF.

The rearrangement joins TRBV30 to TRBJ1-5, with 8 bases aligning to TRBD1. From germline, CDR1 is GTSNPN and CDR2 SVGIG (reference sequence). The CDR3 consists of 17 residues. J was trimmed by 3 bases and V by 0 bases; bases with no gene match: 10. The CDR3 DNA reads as TGTGCCTGGAGTGTGAGGGCAGGGGGCCTAATCAATCAGCCCCAGCATTTT. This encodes CAWSVRAGGLINQPQHF. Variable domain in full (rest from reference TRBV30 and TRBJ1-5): SQTIHQWPATLVQPVGSPLSLECTVEGTSNPNLYWYRQAAGRGLQLLFYSVGIGQISSEVPQNLSASRPQDRQFILSSKKLLLSDSGFYLCAWSVRAGGLINQPQHFGDGTRLSIL.

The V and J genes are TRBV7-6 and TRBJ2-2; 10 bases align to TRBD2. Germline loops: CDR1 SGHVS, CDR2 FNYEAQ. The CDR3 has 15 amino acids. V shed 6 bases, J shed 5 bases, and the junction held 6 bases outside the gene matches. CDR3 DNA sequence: TGTGCCAGCAGAAGCGGGGGGGCCACTACCGGGGAGCTGTTTTTT. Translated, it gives CASRSGGATTGELFF.

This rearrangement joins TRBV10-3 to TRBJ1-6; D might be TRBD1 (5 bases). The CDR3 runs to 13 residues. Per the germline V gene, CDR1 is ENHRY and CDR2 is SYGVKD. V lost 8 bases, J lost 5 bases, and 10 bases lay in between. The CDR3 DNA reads TGTGCCATCGGAAAACAGGATAATTCACCCCTCCACTTT. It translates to CAIGKQDNSPLHF.

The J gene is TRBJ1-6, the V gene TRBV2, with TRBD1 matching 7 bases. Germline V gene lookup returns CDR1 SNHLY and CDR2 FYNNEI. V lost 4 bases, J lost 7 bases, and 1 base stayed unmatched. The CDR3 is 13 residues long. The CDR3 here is CASSGDSNSPLHF. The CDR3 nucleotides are TGTGCCAGCAGTGGGGACAGCAATTCACCCCTCCACTTT.

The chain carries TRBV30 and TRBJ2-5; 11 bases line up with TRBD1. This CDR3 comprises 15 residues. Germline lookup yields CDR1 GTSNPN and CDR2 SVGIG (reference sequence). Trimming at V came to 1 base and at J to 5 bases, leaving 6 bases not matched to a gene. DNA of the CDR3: TGTGCCTGGAGTGGACCGGGACAGGGGGGGGAGACCCAGTACTTC. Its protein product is CAWSGPGQGGETQYF.

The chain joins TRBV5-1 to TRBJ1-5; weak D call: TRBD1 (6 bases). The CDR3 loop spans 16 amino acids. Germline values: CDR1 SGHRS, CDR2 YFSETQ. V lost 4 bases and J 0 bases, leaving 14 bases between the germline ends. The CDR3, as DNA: TGCGCCAGCAGCCCTACAGGGTGGGATAGCAATCAGCCCCAGCATTTT. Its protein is CASSPTGWDSNQPQHF. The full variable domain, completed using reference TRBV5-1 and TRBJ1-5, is KAGVTQTPRYLIKTRGQQVTLSCSPISGHRSVSWYQQTPGQGLQFLFEYFSETQRNKGNFPGRFSGRQFSNSRSEMNVSTLELGDSALYLCASSPTGWDSNQPQHFGDGTRLSIL.

The CDR3 protein is CASSFRRRWCEQYF. The CDR3 DNA follows: TGTGCCAGCAGCTTCAGGCGCCGCTGGTGCGAGCAGTACTTC. This chain connects TRBV7-6 to TRBJ2-7; D is uncertain. The CDR3 has 14 residues. V was trimmed by 3 bases and J by 6 bases, leaving 15 bases between them. The germline gives CDR1 SGHVS, CDR2 FNYEAQ.

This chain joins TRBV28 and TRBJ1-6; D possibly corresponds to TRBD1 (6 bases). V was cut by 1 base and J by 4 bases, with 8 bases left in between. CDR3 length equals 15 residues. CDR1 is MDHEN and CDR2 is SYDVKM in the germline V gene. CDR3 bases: TGTGCCAGCAGTTTATTACAGGGTTATAATTCACCCCTCCACTTT. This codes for CASSLLQGYNSPLHF.

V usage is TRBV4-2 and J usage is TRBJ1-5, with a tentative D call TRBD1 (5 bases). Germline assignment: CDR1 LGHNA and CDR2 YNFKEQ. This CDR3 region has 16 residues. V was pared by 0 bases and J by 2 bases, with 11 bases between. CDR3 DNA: TGTGCCAGCAGCCAAGATCGCAGGGCTGGCAATCAGCCCCAGCATTTT. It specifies CASSQDRRAGNQPQHF.